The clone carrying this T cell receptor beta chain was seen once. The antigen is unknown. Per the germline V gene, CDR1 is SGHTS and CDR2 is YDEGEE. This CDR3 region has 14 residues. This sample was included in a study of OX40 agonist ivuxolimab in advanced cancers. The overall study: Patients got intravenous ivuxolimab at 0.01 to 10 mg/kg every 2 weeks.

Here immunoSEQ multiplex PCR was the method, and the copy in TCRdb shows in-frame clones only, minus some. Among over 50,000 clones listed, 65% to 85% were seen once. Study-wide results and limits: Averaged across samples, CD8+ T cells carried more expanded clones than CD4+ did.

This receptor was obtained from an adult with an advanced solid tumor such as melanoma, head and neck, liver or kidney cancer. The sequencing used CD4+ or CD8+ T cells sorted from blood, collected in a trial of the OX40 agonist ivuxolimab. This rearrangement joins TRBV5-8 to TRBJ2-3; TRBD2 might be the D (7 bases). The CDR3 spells CASARGAMADTQYF. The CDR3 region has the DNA TGTGCGTCTGCCCGGGGGGCTATGGCAGATACGCAGTATTTT.